These T cell receptor beta chains were read from a single sample in a study of shared clonotypes between healthy human individuals. Using immunoSEQ multiplex PCR, the repertoire was profiled, and TCRdb retains in-frame clones only, with some absent. The repertoire consists of some 1,600,000 clones, with under 99% occurring once and the leading ten covering about 0.45%. Sequencing was done on a sample of naive CD4+ T cells sorted from blood. All receptors come from a man under 40 in good health. CDR3s include the opening cysteine and the closing phenylalanine or tryptophan. The order of the fields is CDR3 protein, V gene, J gene.

CASSFPAGGAYEQYF	TRBV5-4	TRBJ2-7
CASSLSGKTQPQHF	TRBV28	TRBJ1-5
CASSTSGRKDEQYF	TRBV6-5	TRBJ2-7
CASSNNPGLVFHNEQFF	TRBV27	TRBJ2-1
CASSRALPAYEQYF	TRBV28	TRBJ2-7
CAISAAGAYEQYF	TRBV10-3	TRBJ2-7
CASSFPDRGPNTGELFF	TRBV11-3	TRBJ2-2
CASSRRGIGQPQHF	TRBV11-2	TRBJ1-5
CASSLRDPSEQFF	TRBV7-6	TRBJ2-1
CASSSSHKNTGELFF	TRBV7-6	TRBJ2-2
CASSREGQLNQPQHF	TRBV11-2	TRBJ1-5
CASSLFGGSGAGELFF	TRBV7-8	TRBJ2-2
CASSLVQVVNTEAFF	TRBV5-1	TRBJ1-1
CASSSPGDAQYF	TRBV7-9	TRBJ2-3
CAWTRDSPYEQYF	TRBV30	TRBJ2-7
CASSSSLIQPQHF	TRBV6-1	TRBJ1-5
CASSFGGPGGDTEAFF	TRBV11-1	TRBJ1-1
CSVSRRGAYEQYF	TRBV29-1	TRBJ2-7
CASSVVGLAGREQFF	TRBV9	TRBJ2-1
CASSLGGSTTDTQYF	TRBV5-1	TRBJ2-3